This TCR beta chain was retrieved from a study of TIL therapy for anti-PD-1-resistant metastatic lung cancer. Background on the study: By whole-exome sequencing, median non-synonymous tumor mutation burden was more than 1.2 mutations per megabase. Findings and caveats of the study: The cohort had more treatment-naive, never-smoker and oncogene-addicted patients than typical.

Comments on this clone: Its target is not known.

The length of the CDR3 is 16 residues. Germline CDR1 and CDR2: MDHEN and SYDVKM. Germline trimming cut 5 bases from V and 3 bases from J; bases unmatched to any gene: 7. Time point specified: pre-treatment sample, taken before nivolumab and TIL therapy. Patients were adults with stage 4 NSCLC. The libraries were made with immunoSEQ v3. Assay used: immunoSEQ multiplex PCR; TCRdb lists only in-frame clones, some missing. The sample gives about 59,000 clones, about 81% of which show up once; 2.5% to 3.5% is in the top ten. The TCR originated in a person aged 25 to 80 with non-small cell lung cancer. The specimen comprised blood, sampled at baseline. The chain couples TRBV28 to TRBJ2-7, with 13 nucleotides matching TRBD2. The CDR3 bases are TGTGCCAGCAGTCTAACCCGGACTAGCGGGGGCTACGAGCAGTACTTC. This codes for CASSLTRTSGGYEQYF.